This TCR beta chain was observed in a study of blood T cell repertoires in COVID-19 (dated by TCRdb to about 2020). Background on the whole study: Collaborator samples came from the United States, Italy and Spain and covered acute and convalescent phases of COVID-19. The material from the prospective study consisted of cDNA or gDNA derived from T cells, B-cell-depleted T cells, or PBMCs. The dataset comprised deeply sampled blood TCRbeta repertoires from subjects exposed to, actively infected with, or recovered from COVID-19. The repertoires were released in a freely available public database intended as a resource for research on the immune response to SARS-CoV-2. The samples were drawn from two sources: the first 160 participants of the ongoing ImmuneRACE study, and fewer than 1,500 subjects contributed by 6 global collaborators. The sample metadata nearly always contained a de-identified subject ID, COVID-19 status, age in years and sex. HLA class I and class II types, where available, came from metadata supplied by the sample provider rather than from assay-based typing.

Participants in the prospective study were enrolled through a virtual design, were aged roughly 18 to 90 years, and lived in approximately 24 United States geographic areas. To assign participants to cohorts, the prospective study relied on clinical history that participants themselves reported in a screening survey and a study questionnaire. Exposed participants had been in contact, within 2 weeks of entering the study, with a person who had a PCR-confirmed or clinician-diagnosed case of COVID-19. In the prospective study, mobile phlebotomists collected whole blood, serum and a nasopharyngeal or oropharyngeal swab from each participant. Participants in the prospective study had the option to provide additional blood draws and questionnaires over a roughly 2-month period. Blood samples from the prospective study were shipped frozen or at room temperature prior to DNA extraction. Broad study findings and their caveats: The amount of clinical and demographic metadata varied by source and participant and was provided uncurated.

The immunoSEQ Assay, a bias-controlled multiplex PCR, was used to amplify TCRbeta CDR3 regions from genomic DNA. For the original study's pipeline: The number of nucleated cells in each sample was estimated from the amplification of reference gene primers within the assay. To quantify the absolute abundance of each unique TCRbeta CDR3 rearrangement, sequence reads were collapsed and filtered. For each sample, productive Simpson clonality was calculated by taking the square root of Simpson's diversity index across productive rearrangements. Not all clones reach the TCRdb copy of this immuneACCESS table, which keeps in-frame sequences only. Checked studies attribute under half of the gap to unresolved V genes and leave the rest unexplained. The DNA gave D and trimming, while V, J and clone size come from that table. Counted in this sample were roughly 150,000 clones; around 80% of them appeared once. About 5.2% of the sample belongs to the ten largest clones.

V and J are truncated by 0 bases and 11 bases respectively, leaving an intervening sequence of 13 bases. CDR1 is given as LGHDT and CDR2 as YNNKEL, both from the germline V gene (reference sequence). The CDR3 goes from the cysteine to the phenylalanine over 13 residues. This entry keeps only the CDR3 DNA: 39 bases, framed from base 1. Of note for this clone: What antigen it recognizes has not been identified. Base qualities are missing; no much larger clone stands one base away.

Specimen: PBMCs or T cells enriched from blood (not recorded which). The chain couples TRBV3-1 (or the pseudogene TRBV3-2) to TRBJ1-1; the D gene cannot be resolved reliably. The source of this sequence is a man in his sixties or seventies who had been exposed to COVID-19. DNA sequence: TGTGCCAGCAGCCAAGATCGGGCAAGGAGGGCTTTCTTT. Translated, this gives CASSQDRARRAFF.